This T cell receptor (beta chain) was documented in a study of T cells after yellow fever vaccination. Study results and limitations: Booster samples showed a return of most primary-vaccination clones (roughly 96% CD4, about 87% CD8). Among all clonotypes, a small share was observed in both CD4 and CD8 compartments.

Making TCR cDNA involved 5'RACE template switching, which added UMIs and a universal primer site. Each CDR3 protein gets one entry after TCRdb re-called the 5' RACE reads with MiXCR. The sample gives 150,000 to 200,000 distinct CDR3 sequences, roughly 6.2% of which show up once; less than 3% is in the top ten. Points on this clonotype: Its antigen is unidentified.

Sequencing was performed on CD4+ T cells sorted from PBMCs, taken on the day of the first yellow fever vaccination. The receptor was isolated from a man between 18 and 29 years old who received the YFV17D yellow fever vaccine.

CDR3 bases: TGTGCCAGCAGCGCCCGAACAGGGGGCGCGAACACCGGGGAGCTGTTTTTT. It encodes CASSARTGGANTGELFF. The rearrangement joins TRBV9 to TRBJ2-2; 9 bases are a match to TRBD1. From germline, CDR1 is SGDLS and CDR2 YYNGEE. The CDR3 is 17 residues long. V was pared by 3 bases and J by 0 bases, with 6 bases of the junction left unmatched.